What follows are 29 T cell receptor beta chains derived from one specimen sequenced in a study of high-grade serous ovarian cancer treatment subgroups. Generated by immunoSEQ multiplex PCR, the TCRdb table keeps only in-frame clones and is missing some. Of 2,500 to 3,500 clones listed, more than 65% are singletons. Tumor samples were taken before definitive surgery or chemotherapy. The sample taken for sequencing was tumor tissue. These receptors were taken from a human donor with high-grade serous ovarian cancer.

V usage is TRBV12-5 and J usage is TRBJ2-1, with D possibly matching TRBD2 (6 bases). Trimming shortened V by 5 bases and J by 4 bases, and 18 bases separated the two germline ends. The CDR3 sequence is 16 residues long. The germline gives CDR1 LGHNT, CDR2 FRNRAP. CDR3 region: CASGGRERGIYNEQFF. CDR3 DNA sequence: TGTGCTAGTGGTGGACGGGAGAGGGGTATTTACAATGAGCAGTTCTTC.

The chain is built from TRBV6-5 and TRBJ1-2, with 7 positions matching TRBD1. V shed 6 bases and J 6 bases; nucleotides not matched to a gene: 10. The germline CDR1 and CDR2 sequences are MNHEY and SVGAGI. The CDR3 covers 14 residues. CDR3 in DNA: TGTGCCAGCAGACCCGGGACAGAGCTGAATGGCTACACCTTC. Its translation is CASRPGTELNGYTF.

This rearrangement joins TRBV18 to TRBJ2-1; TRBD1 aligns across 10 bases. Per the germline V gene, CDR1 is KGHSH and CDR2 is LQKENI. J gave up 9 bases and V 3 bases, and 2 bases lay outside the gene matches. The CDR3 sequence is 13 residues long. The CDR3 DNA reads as TGTGCCAGCTCACCGACAGGGGGCGGTGAGCAGTTCTTC. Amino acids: CASSPTGGGEQFF.

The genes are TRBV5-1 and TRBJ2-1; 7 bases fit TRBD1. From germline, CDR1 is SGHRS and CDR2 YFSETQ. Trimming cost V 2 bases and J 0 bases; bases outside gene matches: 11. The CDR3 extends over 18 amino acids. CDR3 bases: TGCGCCAGCAGCTTACCCCGGACGGGACAGAGCTCCTACAATGAGCAGTTCTTC. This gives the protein CASSLPRTGQSSYNEQFF. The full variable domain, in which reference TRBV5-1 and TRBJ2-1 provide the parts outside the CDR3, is KAGVTQTPRYLIKTRGQQVTLSCSPISGHRSVSWYQQTPGQGLQFLFEYFSETQRNKGNFPGRFSGRQFSNSRSEMNVSTLELGDSALYLCASSLPRTGQSSYNEQFFGPGTRLTVL.

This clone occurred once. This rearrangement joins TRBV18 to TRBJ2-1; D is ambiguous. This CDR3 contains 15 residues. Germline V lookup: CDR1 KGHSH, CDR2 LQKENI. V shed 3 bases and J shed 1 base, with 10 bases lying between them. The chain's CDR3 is CASSPLVGSYNEQFF. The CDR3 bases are TGTGCCAGCTCACCTCTGGTGGGGTCCTACAATGAGCAGTTCTTC.

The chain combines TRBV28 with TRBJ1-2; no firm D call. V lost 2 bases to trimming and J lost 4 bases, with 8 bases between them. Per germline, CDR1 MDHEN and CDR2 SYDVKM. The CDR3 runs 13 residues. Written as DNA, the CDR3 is TGTGCCAGCAGTTTAGGCAGTCCCTATGGCTACACCTTC. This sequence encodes CASSLGSPYGYTF.

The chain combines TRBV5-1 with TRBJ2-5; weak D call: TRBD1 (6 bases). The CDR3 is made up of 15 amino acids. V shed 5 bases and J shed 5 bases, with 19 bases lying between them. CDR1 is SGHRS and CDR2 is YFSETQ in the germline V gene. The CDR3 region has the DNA TGCGCCAGCAGTCCCCTGGCAGGGGACCGCGAGACCCAGTACTTC. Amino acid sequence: CASSPLAGDRETQYF.

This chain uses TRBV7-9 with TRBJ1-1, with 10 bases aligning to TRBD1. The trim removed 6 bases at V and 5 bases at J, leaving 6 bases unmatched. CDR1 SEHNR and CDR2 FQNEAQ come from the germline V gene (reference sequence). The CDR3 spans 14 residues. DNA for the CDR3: TGTGCCAGCAGGATGGGACAGGGGTTAACTGAAGCTTTCTTT. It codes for CASRMGQGLTEAFF.

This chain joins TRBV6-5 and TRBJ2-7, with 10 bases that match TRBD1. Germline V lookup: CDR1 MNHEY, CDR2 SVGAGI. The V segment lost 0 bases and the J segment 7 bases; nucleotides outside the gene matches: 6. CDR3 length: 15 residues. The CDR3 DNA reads TGTGCCAGCAGTTACTCGAGACAGGGGGCGGGAGAGCAGTACTTC. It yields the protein CASSYSRQGAGEQYF.

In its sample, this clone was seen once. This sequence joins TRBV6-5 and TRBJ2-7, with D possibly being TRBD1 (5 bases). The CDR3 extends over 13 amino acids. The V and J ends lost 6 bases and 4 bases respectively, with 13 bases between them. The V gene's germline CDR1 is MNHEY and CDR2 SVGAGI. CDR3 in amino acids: CASRYGQGYEQYF. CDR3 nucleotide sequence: TGTGCCAGCAGGTACGGTCAGGGATACGAGCAGTACTTC.

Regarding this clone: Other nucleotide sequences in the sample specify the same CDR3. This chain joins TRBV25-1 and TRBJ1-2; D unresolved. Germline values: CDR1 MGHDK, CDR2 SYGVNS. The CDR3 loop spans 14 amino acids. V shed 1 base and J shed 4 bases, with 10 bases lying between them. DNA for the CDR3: TGTGCCAGCAGTGAATCAGGAGGCTCCTATGGCTACACCTTC. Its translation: CASSESGGSYGYTF.

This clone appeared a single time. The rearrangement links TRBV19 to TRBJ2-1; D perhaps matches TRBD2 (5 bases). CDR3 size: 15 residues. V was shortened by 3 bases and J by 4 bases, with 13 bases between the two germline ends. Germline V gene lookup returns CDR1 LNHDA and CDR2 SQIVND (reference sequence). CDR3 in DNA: TGTGCCAGTAGTATCCAGCGGACCTCTTACAATGAGCAGTTCTTC. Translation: CASSIQRTSYNEQFF.

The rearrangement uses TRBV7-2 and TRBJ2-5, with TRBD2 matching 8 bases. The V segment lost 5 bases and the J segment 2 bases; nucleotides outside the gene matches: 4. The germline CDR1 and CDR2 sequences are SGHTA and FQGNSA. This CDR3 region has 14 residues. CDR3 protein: CASSVPSGQETQYF. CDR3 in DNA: TGTGCCAGCAGCGTCCCTAGCGGGCAAGAGACCCAGTACTTC.

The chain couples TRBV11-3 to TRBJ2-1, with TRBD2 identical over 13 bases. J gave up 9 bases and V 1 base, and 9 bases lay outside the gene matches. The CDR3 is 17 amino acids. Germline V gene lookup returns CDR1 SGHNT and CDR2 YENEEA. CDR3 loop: CASSLAVGLAGVTEQFF. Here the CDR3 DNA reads TGTGCCAGCAGCTTAGCCGTCGGACTAGCGGGAGTGACTGAGCAGTTCTTC.

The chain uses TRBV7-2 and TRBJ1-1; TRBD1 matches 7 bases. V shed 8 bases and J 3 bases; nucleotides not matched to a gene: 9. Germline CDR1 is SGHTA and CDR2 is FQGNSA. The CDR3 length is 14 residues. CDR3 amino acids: CASRSGRGDTEAFF. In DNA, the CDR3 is TGTGCCAGCCGTTCCGGCAGGGGGGACACTGAAGCTTTCTTT. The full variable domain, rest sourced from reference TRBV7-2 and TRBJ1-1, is GAGVSQSPSNKVTEKGKDVELRCDPISGHTALYWYRQSLGQGLEFLIYFQGNSAPDKSGLPSDRFSAERTGGSVSTLTIQRTQQEDSAVYLCASRSGRGDTEAFFGQGTRLTVV.

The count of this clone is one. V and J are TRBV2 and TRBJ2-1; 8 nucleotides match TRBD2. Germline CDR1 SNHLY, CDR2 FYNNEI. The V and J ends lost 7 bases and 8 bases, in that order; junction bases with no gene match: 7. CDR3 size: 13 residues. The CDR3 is CASIPLAEDEQFF. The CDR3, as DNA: TGTGCCAGCATTCCACTAGCGGAGGATGAGCAGTTCTTC.

CDR3 DNA sequence: TGCAGCGTTGTGTTGGTGGGACGGACTACCTCTGGAAACACCATATATTTT. The encoded protein is CSVVLVGRTTSGNTIYF. The chain has TRBV29-1 and TRBJ1-3, with a weak D call TRBD1 (5 bases). V lost 4 bases, J lost 0 bases, and 19 bases lay in between. The CDR3 covers 17 residues. The germline CDR1 and CDR2 sequences are SQVTM and ANQGSEA.

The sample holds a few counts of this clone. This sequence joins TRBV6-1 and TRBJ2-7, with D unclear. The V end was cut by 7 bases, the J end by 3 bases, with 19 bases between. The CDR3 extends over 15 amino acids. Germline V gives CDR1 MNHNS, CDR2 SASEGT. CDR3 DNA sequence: TGTGCCAGCATCATCAATATTGACTCCCACTACGAGCAGTACTTC. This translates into CASIINIDSHYEQYF.

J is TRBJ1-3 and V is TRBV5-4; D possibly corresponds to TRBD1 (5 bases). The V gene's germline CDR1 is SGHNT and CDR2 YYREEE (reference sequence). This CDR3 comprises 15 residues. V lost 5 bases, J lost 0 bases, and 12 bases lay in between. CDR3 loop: CASRLYGASGNTIYF. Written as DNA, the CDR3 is TGTGCCAGCAGACTTTACGGGGCCTCTGGAAACACCATATATTTT.

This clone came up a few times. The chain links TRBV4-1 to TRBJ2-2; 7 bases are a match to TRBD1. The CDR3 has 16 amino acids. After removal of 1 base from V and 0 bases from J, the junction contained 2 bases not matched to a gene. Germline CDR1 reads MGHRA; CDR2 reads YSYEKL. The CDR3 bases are TGCGCCAGCAGCCAAGCGACAGGGTCGAACACCGGGGAGCTGTTTTTT. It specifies CASSQATGSNTGELFF.

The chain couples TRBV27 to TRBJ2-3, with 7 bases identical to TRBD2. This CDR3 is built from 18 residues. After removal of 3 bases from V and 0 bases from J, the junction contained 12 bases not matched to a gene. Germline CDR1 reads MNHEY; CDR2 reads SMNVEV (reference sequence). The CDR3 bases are TGTGCCAGCAGTTTCGACCTCCTGAGCGGGACTAGCACAGATACGCAGTATTTT. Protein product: CASSFDLLSGTSTDTQYF.

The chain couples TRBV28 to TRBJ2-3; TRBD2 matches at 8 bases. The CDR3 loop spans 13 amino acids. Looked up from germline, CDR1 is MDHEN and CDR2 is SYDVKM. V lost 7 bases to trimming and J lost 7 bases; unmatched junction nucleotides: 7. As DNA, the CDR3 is TGTGCCAGCACCTCGGGGGGGGGTTATACGCAGTATTTT. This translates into CASTSGGGYTQYF.

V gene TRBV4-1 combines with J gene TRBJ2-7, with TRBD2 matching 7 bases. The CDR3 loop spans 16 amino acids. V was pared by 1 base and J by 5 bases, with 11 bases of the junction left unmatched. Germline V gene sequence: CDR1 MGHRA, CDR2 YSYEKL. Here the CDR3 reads CASSQGNWAGDHEQYF. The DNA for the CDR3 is TGCGCCAGCAGCCAAGGGAACTGGGCGGGAGACCACGAGCAGTACTTC.

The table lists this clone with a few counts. The CDR3 protein is CASSPSRTGLYGYTF. For the CDR3, the DNA is TGTGCCAGCTCACCATCCCGGACGGGACTCTATGGCTACACCTTC. This chain connects TRBV18 to TRBJ1-2; D is possibly TRBD1 (5 bases). Trimming left V 2 bases short and J 4 bases short, with 14 bases between. The CDR3 extends over 15 amino acids. Germline-derived CDR1 and CDR2 are KGHSH and LQKENI.

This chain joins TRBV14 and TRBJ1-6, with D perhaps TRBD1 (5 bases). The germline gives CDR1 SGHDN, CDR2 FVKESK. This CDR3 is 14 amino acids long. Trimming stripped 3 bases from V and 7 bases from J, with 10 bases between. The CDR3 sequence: CASSQGRQNSPLHF. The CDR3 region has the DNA TGTGCCAGCAGCCAGGGACGGCAGAATTCACCCCTCCACTTT. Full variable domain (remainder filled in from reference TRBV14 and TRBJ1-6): EAGVTQFPSHSVIEKGQTVTLRCDPISGHDNLYWYRRVMGKEIKFLLHFVKESKQDESGMPNNRFLAERTGGTYSTLKVQPAELEDSGVYFCASSQGRQNSPLHFGNGTRLTVT.

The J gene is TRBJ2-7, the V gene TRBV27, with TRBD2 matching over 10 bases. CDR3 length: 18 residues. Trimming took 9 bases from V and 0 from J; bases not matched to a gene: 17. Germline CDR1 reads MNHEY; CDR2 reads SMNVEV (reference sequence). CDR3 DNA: TGTGCCAGATGCGAAGGGACTAGCGTCCGCAGGCCCTCCTACGAGCAGTACTTC. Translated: CARCEGTSVRRPSYEQYF.

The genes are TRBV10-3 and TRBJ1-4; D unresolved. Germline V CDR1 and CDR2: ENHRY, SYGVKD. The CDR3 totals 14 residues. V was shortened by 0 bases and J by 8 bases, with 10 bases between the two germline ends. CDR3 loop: CAISESRTKEKLFF. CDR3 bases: TGTGCCATCAGTGAGTCGAGGACCAAGGAAAAACTGTTTTTT.

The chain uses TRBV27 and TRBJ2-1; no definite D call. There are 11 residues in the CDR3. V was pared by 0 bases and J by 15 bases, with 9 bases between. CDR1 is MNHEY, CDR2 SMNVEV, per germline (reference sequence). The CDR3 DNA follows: TGTGCCAGCAGTTTATCCCGTGATCTGTTCTTC. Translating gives CASSLSRDLFF.

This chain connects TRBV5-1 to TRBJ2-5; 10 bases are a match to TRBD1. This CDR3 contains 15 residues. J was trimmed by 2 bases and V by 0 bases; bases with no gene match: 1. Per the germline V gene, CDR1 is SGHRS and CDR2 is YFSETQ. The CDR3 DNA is TGCGCCAGCAGCTTGGGGACAGGGGGACAAGAGACCCAGTACTTC. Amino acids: CASSLGTGGQETQYF. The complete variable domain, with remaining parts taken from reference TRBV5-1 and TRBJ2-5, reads KAGVTQTPRYLIKTRGQQVTLSCSPISGHRSVSWYQQTPGQGLQFLFEYFSETQRNKGNFPGRFSGRQFSNSRSEMNVSTLELGDSALYLCASSLGTGGQETQYFGPGTRLLVL.